A selection of T cell receptor beta chains follows, all from one sample in a study of shared clonotypes between healthy human individuals. Clones were read by immunoSEQ multiplex PCR, and TCRdb kept only the in-frame ones, dropping some. The sample records approximately 350,000 clones, 90% to 98% being singletons. Sequenced material: memory CD8+ T cells sorted from blood. Source of these receptors: a man in his thirties or forties in good health. Each CDR3 is given with its conserved first and last residue. Each record gives: CDR3 protein, CDR3 DNA, D gene, V gene, clone size, J gene. A D gene is named only where the DNA matches it firmly. Part of the rows lack a size; the others show once, few, many or a class for expanded clones.

CDR3: CASSQAPVDSTDTQYF; DNA: TGCGCCAGCAGCCAAGCCCCAGTCGACAGCACAGATACGCAGTATTTT; D: -; V: TRBV4-1; size: -; J: TRBJ2-3
CDR3: CASRGDSPSGNTIYF; DNA: TGTGCCAGCAGGGGAGACAGTCCCTCTGGAAACACCATATATTTT; D: -; V: TRBV28; size: once; J: TRBJ1-3
CDR3: CASSVGGQGSGELFF; DNA: TGTGCCAGCAGCGTAGGGGGACAGGGGTCCGGGGAGCTGTTTTTT; D: TRBD1; V: TRBV9; size: -; J: TRBJ2-2
CDR3: CASSFGASGMGEQFF; DNA: TGTGCCAGCAGCTTCGGGGCTAGCGGGATGGGTGAGCAGTTCTTC; D: TRBD2; V: TRBV7-9; size: -; J: TRBJ2-1
CDR3: CASPGTANEKLFF; DNA: TGTGCCAGCCCAGGGACAGCTAATGAAAAACTGTTTTTT; D: TRBD1; V: TRBV6-4; size: -; J: TRBJ1-4
CDR3: CASRSGRETSTDTQYF; DNA: TGTGCCAGCAGGAGCGGGAGGGAAACTAGCACAGATACGCAGTATTTT; D: TRBD2; V: TRBV2; size: -; J: TRBJ2-3
CDR3: CASRGETVSLDTQYF; DNA: TGTGCCAGTCGGGGGGAGACAGTCTCATTGGATACGCAGTATTTT; D: TRBD2; V: TRBV7-9; size: -; J: TRBJ2-3
CDR3: CASSPWDRESTDTQYF; DNA: TGTGCCAGCAGCCCATGGGACAGGGAGAGCACAGATACGCAGTATTTT; D: TRBD1; V: TRBV7-3; size: -; J: TRBJ2-3
CDR3: CASSLEGWDNSPLHF; DNA: TGTGCCAGCAGCTTGGAGGGTTGGGATAATTCACCCCTCCACTTT; D: -; V: TRBV5-5; size: once; J: TRBJ1-6
CDR3: CASSLNRGGDTQYF; DNA: TGTGCCAGCAGTTTAAACAGGGGAGGGGATACGCAGTATTTT; D: -; V: TRBV28; size: -; J: TRBJ2-3
CDR3: CASSLQDNTEAFF; DNA: TGTGCCAGCAGCTTACAGGACAACACTGAAGCTTTCTTT; D: -; V: TRBV7-9; size: -; J: TRBJ1-1
CDR3: CASSEGGLDYGYTF; DNA: TGTGCCAGCAGTGAAGGGGGGCTCGACTATGGCTACACCTTC; D: -; V: TRBV25-1; size: -; J: TRBJ1-2